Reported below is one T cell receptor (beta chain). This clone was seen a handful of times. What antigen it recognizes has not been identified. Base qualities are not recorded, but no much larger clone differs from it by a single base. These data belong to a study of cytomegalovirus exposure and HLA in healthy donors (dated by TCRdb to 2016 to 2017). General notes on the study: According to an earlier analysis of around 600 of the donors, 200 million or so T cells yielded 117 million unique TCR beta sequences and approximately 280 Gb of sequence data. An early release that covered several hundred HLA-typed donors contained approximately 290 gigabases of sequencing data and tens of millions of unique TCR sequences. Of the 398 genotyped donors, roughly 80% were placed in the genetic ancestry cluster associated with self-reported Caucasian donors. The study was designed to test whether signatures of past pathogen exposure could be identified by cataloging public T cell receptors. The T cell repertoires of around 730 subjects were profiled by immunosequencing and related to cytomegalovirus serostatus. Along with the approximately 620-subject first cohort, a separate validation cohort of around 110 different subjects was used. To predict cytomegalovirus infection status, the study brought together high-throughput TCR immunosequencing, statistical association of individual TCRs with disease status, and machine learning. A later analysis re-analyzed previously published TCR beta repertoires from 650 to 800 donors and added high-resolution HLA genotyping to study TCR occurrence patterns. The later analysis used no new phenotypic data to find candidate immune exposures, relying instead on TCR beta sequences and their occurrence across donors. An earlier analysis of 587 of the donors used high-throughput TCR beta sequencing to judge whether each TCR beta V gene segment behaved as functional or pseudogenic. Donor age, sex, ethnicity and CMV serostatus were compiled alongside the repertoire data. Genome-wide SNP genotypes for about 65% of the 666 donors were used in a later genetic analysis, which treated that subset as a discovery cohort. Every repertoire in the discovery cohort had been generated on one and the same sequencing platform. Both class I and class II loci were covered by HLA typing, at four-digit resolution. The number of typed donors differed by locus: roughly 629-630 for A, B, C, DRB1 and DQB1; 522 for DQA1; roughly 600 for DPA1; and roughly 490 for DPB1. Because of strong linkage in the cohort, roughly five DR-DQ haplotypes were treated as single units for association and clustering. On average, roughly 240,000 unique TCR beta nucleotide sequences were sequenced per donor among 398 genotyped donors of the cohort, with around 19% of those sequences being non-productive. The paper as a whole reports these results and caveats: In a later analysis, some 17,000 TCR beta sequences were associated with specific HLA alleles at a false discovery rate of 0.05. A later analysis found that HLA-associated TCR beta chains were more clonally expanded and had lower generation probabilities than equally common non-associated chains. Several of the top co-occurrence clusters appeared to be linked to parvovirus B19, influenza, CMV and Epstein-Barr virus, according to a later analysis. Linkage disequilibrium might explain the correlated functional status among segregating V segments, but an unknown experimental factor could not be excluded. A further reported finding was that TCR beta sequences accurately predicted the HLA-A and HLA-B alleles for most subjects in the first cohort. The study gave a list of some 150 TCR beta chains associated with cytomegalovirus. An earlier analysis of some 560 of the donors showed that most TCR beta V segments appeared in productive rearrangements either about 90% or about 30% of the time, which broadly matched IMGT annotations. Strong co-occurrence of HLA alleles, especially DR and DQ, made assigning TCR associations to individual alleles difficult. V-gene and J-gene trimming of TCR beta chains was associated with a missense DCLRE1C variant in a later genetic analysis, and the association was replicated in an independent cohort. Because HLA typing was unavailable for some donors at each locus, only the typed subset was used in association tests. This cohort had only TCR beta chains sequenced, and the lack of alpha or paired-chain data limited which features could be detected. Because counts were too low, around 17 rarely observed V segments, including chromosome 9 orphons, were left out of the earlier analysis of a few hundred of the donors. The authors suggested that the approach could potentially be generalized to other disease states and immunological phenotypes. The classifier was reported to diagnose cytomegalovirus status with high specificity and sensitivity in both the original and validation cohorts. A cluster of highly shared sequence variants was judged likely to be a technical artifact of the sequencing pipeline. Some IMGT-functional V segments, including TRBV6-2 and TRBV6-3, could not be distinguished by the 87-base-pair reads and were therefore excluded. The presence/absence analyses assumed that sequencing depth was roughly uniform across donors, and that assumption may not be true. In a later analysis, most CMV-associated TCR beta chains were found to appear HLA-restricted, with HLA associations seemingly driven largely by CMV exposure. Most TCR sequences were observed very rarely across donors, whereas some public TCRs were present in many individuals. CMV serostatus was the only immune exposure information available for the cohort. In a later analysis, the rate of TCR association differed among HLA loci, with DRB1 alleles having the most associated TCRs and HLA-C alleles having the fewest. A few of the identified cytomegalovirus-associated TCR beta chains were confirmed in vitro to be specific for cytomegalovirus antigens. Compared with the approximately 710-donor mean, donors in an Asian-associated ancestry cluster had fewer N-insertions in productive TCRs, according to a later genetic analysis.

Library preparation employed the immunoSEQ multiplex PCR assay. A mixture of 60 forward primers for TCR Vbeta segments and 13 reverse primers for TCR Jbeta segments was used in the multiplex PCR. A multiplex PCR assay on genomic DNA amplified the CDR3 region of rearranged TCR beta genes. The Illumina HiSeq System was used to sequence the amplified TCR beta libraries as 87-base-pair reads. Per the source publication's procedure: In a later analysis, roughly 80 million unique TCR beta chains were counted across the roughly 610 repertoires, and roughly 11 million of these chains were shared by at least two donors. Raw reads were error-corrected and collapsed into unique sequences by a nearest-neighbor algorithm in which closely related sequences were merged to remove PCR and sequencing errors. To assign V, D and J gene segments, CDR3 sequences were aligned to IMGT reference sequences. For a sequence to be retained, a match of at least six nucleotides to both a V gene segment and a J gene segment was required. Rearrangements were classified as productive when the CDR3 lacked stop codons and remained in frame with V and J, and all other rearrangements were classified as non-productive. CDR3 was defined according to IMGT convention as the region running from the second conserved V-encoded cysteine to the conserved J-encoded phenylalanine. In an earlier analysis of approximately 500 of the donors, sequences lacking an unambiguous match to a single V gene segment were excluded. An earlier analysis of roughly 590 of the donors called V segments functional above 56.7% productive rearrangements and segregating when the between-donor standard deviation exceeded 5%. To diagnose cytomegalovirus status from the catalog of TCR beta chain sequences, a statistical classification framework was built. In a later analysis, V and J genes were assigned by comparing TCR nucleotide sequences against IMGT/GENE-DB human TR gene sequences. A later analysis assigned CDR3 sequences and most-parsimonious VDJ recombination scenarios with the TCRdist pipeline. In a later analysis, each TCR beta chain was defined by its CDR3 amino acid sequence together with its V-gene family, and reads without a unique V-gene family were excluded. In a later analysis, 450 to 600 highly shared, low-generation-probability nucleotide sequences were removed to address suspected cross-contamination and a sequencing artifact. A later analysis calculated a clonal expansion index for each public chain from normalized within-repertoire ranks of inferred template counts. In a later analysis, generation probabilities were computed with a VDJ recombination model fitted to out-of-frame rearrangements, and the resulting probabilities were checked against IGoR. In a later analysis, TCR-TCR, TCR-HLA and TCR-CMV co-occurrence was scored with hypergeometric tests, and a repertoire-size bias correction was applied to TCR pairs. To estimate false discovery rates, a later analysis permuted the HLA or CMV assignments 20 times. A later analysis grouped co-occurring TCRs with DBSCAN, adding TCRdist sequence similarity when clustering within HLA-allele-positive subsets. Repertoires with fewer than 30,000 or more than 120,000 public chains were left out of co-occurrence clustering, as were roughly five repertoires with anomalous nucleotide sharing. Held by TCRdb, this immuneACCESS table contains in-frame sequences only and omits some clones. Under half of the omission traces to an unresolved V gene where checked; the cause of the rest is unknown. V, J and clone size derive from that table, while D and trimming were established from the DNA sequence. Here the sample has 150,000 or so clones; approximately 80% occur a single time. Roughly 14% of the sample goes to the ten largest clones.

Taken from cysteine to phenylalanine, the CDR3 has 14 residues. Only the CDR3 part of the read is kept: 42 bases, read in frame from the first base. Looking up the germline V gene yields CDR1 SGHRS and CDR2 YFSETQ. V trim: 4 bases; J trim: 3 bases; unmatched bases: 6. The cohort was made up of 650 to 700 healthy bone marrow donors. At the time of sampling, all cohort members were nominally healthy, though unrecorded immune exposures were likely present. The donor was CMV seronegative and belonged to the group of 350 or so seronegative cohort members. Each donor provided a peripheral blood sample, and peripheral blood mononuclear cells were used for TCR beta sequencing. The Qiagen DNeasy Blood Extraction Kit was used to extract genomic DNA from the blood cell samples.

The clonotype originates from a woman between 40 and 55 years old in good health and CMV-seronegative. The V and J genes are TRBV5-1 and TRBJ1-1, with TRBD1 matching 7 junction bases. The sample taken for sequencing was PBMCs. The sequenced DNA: TGCGCCAGCAGCCTCCTTCAGGGGGACACTGAAGCTTTCTTT. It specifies CASSLLQGDTEAFF.